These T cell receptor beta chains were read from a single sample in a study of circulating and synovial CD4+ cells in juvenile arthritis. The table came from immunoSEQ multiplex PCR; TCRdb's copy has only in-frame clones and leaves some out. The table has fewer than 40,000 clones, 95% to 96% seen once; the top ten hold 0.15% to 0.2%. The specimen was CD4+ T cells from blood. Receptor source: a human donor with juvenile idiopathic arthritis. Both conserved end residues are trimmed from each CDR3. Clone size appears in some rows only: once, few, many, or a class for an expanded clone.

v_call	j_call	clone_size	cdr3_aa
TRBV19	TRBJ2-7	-	ASSRNPGQGGFYEQY
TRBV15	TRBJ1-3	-	ATSRDPGVGNTIY
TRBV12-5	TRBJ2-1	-	ASGHSGSSYNEQF
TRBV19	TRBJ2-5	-	ASSIGSGVWETQY
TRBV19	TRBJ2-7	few	ASSIEWDSLYEQY
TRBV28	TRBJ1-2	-	ASSYITGTGTANYGYT
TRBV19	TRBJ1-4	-	ASREGPQNEKLF
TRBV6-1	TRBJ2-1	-	ASSEVLKPSYNEQF
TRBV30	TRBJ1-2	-	AWSDGTGGDYGYT
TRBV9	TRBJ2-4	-	ASSTDPGGKNIQY
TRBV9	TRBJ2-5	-	ASSVGRGGKETQY
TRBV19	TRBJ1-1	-	ASSITGVDTEAF
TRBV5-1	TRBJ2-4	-	ASSTGTDKNIQY
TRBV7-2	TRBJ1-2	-	ASSSALQGAAGYT
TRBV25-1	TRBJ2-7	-	ASSIGGTASYEQY
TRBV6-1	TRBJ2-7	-	ASSEAATGFAYEQY
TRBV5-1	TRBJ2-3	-	ASSAGQIGTDTQY
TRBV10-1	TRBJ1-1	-	ASGTGGTEAF
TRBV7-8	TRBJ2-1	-	ASSLGHDGRGDYNEQF
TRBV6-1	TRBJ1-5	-	AGGVDQPQH
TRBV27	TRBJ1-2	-	ASSLSFGGQGGANYGYT
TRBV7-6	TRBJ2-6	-	ASSIQGQGASGANVLT